This TCR beta chain is drawn from a study of cytomegalovirus exposure and HLA in healthy donors. General study points: Common viral pathogens seemed to be connected with several of the most significant clusters, according to a later analysis.

In this sample, this clone turned up a few times. What it binds is not known. The length of the CDR3 is 13 residues. After removal of 10 bases from V and 2 bases from J, the junction contained 6 bases not matched to a gene. Germline V gene lookup returns CDR1 SNHLY and CDR2 FYNNEI. PCR primers comprised 60 Vbeta and 13 Jbeta primers. Assay: immunoSEQ multiplex PCR; the TCRdb copy retains only in-frame clones and omits some. Seen here are more than 150,000 clones, about 90% observed once, and the top ten hold 0.2% to 0.3%. The gene calls are TRBV2 and TRBJ1-1; TRBD1 agrees at 8 bases. Specimen: PBMCs. The origin of this receptor is a girl under two years old in good health and CMV-seronegative. The CDR3 sequence is CATRQGINTEAFF. The CDR3 DNA reads as TGTGCCACCAGACAGGGGATAAACACTGAAGCTTTCTTT. Variable domain in full (rest from reference TRBV2 and TRBJ1-1): EPEVTQTPSHQVTQMGQEVILRCVPISNHLYFYWYRQILGQKVEFLVSFYNNEISEKSEIFDDQFSVERPDGSNFTLKIRSTKLEDSAMYFCATRQGINTEAFFGQGTRLTVV.